This TCR beta chain was found in a study of technical replicates of blood from a handful of donors. Assay used: immunoSEQ multiplex PCR; TCRdb lists only in-frame clones, some missing. Of about 59,000 clones in the sample, almost 97% were seen once. CDR3 length: 14 residues. J gave up 10 bases and V 9 bases, and 12 bases lay outside the gene matches. Germline CDR1 is MNHEY and CDR2 is SMNVEV (reference sequence). The sequence was obtained from a human donor in good health. V is TRBV27 and J is TRBJ1-4; 9 nucleotides match TRBD1. The specimen sequenced was T cells isolated from PBMCs. The DNA of the CDR3 is TGTGCCAGTCATGGTTGGGGACAGGGTGGAAAACTGTTTTTT. Amino acid sequence: CASHGWGQGGKLFF. The full variable domain, with the rest looked up from reference TRBV27 and TRBJ1-4, is EAQVTQNPRYLITVTGKKLTVTCSQNMNHEYMSWYRQDPGLGLRQIYYSMNVEVTDKGDVPEGYKVSRKEKRNFPLILESPSPNQTSLYFCASHGWGQGGKLFFGSGTQLSVL.